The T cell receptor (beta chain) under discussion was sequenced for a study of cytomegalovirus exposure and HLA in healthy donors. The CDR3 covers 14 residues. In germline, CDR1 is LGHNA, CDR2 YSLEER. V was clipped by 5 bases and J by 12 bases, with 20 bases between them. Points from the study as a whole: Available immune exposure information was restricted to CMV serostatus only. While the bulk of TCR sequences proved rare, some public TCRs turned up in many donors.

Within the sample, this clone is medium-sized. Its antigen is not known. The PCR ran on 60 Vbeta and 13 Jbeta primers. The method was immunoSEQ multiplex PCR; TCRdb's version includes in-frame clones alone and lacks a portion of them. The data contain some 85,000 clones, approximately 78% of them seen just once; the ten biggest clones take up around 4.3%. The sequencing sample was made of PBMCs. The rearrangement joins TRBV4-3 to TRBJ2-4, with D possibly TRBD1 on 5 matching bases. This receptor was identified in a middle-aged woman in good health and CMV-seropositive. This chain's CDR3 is CASSYDSHLGHQYF. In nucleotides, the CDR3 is TGCGCCAGCAGCTACGATTCCCACTTAGGACATCAGTACTTC.